This entry lists 16 T cell receptor beta chains sequenced from one sample in a study of blood T cell repertoires in COVID-19. Here immunoSEQ multiplex PCR was the method, and the copy in TCRdb shows in-frame clones only, minus some. The sample lists 200,000 or so clones; 70% to 90% were seen once. The specimen sequenced was peripheral blood. The receptors derive from a man between 60 and 70 years old with acute or convalescent COVID-19.

The chain has TRBV6-2 or TRBV6-3 and TRBJ1-1, with D uncertain. V gave up 5 bases and J gave up 1 base, with 5 bases separating them. Germline CDR1 and CDR2: MNHEY and SVGEGT. The CDR3 consists of 12 residues. CDR3 residues: CASSLANTEAFF. In DNA, the CDR3 is TGTGCCAGCAGTCTGGCGAACACTGAAGCTTTCTTT.

V is TRBV4-3 and J is TRBJ1-2; D perhaps matches TRBD1 (5 bases). The ends were cut back, 0 bases at V and 3 bases at J, with 11 bases in the middle. Germline CDR1 LGHNA, CDR2 YSLEER. The CDR3 is 15 residues long. Written as DNA, the CDR3 is TGCGCCAGCAGCCAAGATCGGGGGTTGTACTATGGCTACACCTTC. It is translated as CASSQDRGLYYGYTF.

This chain joins TRBV6-5 and TRBJ2-2; TRBD2 aligns across 8 bases. Trimming at V came to 6 bases and at J to 3 bases, leaving 3 bases not matched to a gene. The CDR3 has 14 amino acids. Germline V gene lookup returns CDR1 MNHEY and CDR2 SVGAGI. The CDR3 DNA is TGTGCCAGCAGGACGCGGGGGGACACCGGGGAGCTGTTTTTT. Translation gives CASRTRGDTGELFF.

This chain links TRBV19 with TRBJ1-5, with D possibly matching TRBD1 (6 bases). The CDR3 runs 16 residues. Per germline, CDR1 LNHDA and CDR2 SQIVND (reference sequence). The V and J ends lost 1 base and 3 bases respectively, with 13 bases between them. CDR3 nucleotide sequence: TGTGCCAGTAGTATAGCGGGCAGGGGACCCAATCAGCCCCAGCATTTT. Residues: CASSIAGRGPNQPQHF.

The V gene is TRBV14, the J gene TRBJ1-2; D unclear. Trimming stripped 0 bases from V and 8 bases from J, with 10 bases between. CDR1 is SGHDN and CDR2 is FVKESK in the germline V gene. CDR3 length: 13 amino acids. DNA of the CDR3: TGTGCCAGCAGCCAAGAGGGCCGAGGGGGCTACACCTTC. Protein sequence: CASSQEGRGGYTF.

The chain combines TRBV7-2 with TRBJ1-5; 8 nucleotides match TRBD1. With 5 bases clipped from V and 0 bases from J, the junction kept 3 bases outside the gene matches. The germline gives CDR1 SGHTA, CDR2 FQGNSA. The CDR3 has 15 residues. DNA for the CDR3: TGTGCCAGCAGCCCGACAGGGGATAGCAATCAGCCCCAGCATTTT. It yields the protein CASSPTGDSNQPQHF. The full variable domain, completed using reference TRBV7-2 and TRBJ1-5, is GAGVSQSPSNKVTEKGKDVELRCDPISGHTALYWYRQSLGQGLEFLIYFQGNSAPDKSGLPSDRFSAERTGGSVSTLTIQRTQQEDSAVYLCASSPTGDSNQPQHFGDGTRLSIL.

V and J are TRBV20-1 and TRBJ2-7, with D possibly matching TRBD2 (5 bases). Germline V lookup: CDR1 DFQATT, CDR2 SNEGSKA (reference sequence). The CDR3 is made up of 13 amino acids. Trimming left V 3 bases short and J 3 bases short, with 12 bases between. The CDR3 loop is CSASPGIGYEQYF. The CDR3 DNA reads TGCAGTGCTAGTCCCGGGATCGGCTACGAGCAGTACTTC.

The chain is built from TRBV27 and TRBJ2-7, with 7 bases identical to TRBD1. The V segment lost 6 bases and the J segment 7 bases; nucleotides outside the gene matches: 9. CDR1 and CDR2 from the germline V gene are MNHEY and SMNVEV (reference sequence). The CDR3 has 13 residues. This CDR3 reads CASSKTGTSEQYF. The CDR3 DNA follows: TGTGCCAGCAGCAAGACAGGGACATCGGAGCAGTACTTC.

The gene calls are TRBV27 and TRBJ1-4; D gene uncertain. The CDR3 covers 13 residues. With 2 bases removed from V and 8 bases from J, the gap between germline ends came to 9 bases. CDR1 is MNHEY and CDR2 is SMNVEV in the germline V gene (reference sequence). The CDR3 protein is CASSLRGMEKLFF. The CDR3 coding sequence is TGTGCCAGCAGTTTAAGAGGCATGGAAAAACTGTTTTTT. Supplemented by reference TRBV27 and TRBJ1-4, the full variable domain reads EAQVTQNPRYLITVTGKKLTVTCSQNMNHEYMSWYRQDPGLGLRQIYYSMNVEVTDKGDVPEGYKVSRKEKRNFPLILESPSPNQTSLYFCASSLRGMEKLFFGSGTQLSVL.

The chain has TRBV27 and TRBJ2-1; D possibly corresponds to TRBD1 (6 bases). This CDR3 comprises 17 residues. V lost 2 bases, J lost 0 bases, and 14 bases lay in between. The germline V gene has CDR1 MNHEY and CDR2 SMNVEV (reference sequence). CDR3 coding DNA: TGTGCCAGCAGTTTACGGAGCACAGGGAACTCCTACAATGAGCAGTTCTTC. Translation gives CASSLRSTGNSYNEQFF.

The chain combines TRBV13 with TRBJ1-1, with a tentative D call TRBD1 (5 bases). Germline loops: CDR1 PRHDT, CDR2 FYEKMQ (reference sequence). This CDR3 has 13 amino acids. The ends were cut back, 5 bases at V and 13 bases at J, with 20 bases in the middle. CDR3 nucleotide sequence: TGTGCCAGCAGCGTGAGGGGAGGTCAGTCCGTTTTCTTT. This gives the protein CASSVRGGQSVFF.

J is TRBJ1-1 and V is TRBV7-9; D not resolved. Germline values: CDR1 SEHNR, CDR2 FQNEAQ (reference sequence). This CDR3 spans 13 amino acids. The V end lost 1 base, the J end lost 8 bases, and 11 bases lay between the germline ends. The CDR3 sequence is CASSLEARGEAFF. CDR3 nucleotide sequence: TGTGCCAGCAGCTTAGAAGCACGCGGAGAAGCTTTCTTT.

The chain joins TRBV5-8 to TRBJ1-3; possible D gene TRBD1, 5 bases. This CDR3 contains 13 residues. Looked up from germline, CDR1 is SGHTS and CDR2 is YDEGEE. V was clipped by 4 bases and J by 4 bases, with 9 bases between them. The CDR3 loop is CASSPGYGNTIYF. CDR3 DNA sequence: TGTGCCAGCAGCCCAGGGTACGGAAACACCATATATTTT. Complete variable domain (other parts from reference TRBV5-8 and TRBJ1-3): EAGVTQSPTHLIKTRGQQATLRCSPISGHTSVYWYQQALGLGLQFLLWYDEGEERNRGNFPPRFSGRQFPNYSSELNVNALELEDSALYLCASSPGYGNTIYFGEGSWLTVV.

The chain carries TRBV29-1 and TRBJ2-7, with TRBD1 matching 7 bases. Germline V CDR1 and CDR2: SQVTM, ANQGSEA. Germline trimming cut 2 bases from V and 2 bases from J; bases unmatched to any gene: 6. The CDR3 spans 14 residues. In DNA form, the CDR3 reads TGCAGCGTTGAAACGGCAGGGGGAGCCTACGAGCAGTACTTC. Translation: CSVETAGGAYEQYF.

This chain links TRBV24-1 with TRBJ2-2; 11 nucleotides agree with TRBD2. Germline assignment: CDR1 KGHDR and CDR2 SFDVKD. The CDR3 is 16 residues long. The trim removed 6 bases at V and 0 bases at J, leaving 2 bases unmatched. CDR3 region: CATSQLAGANTGELFF. The CDR3 DNA is TGTGCCACCAGTCAACTAGCGGGGGCGAACACCGGGGAGCTGTTTTTT.

This chain joins TRBV28 and TRBJ2-3; no reliable D call. CDR1 and CDR2 (germline): MDHEN, SYDVKM. The CDR3 is 15 residues long. With 4 bases removed from V and 2 bases from J, the gap between germline ends came to 13 bases. The CDR3 sequence is CASSYSGVSTDTQYF. The CDR3 bases are TGTGCCAGCAGTTATTCGGGTGTATCCACAGATACGCAGTATTTT.